The rows below give T cell receptor beta chains drawn from one sample of a study of blood T cell repertoires in COVID-19. Sequenced by immunoSEQ multiplex PCR; TCRdb stores in-frame clones only, minus some. Of approximately 290,000 clones in the sample, approximately 90% are singletons; the top ten hold under 15%. The specimen was peripheral blood. The receptors stem from a woman aged 60-75 years with acute or convalescent COVID-19. Both conserved end residues are part of each CDR3. The order of the fields is J gene, clone size, D gene, V gene, CDR3 protein, CDR3 DNA. A D gene is named only where the DNA matches it firmly. Clone sizes are given selectively: once, few, many, or a class where the clone is expanded.

TRBJ2-7 - TRBD1 TRBV6-5 CASSRTGNYEQYF TGTGCCAGCAGTCGGACAGGCAACTACGAGCAGTACTTC
TRBJ2-1 - - TRBV29-1 CSVVRGYSYNEQFF TGCAGCGTGGTTCGAGGGTACTCCTACAATGAGCAGTTCTTC
TRBJ1-5 - - TRBV21-1 CASSAWEEGRGQPQHF TGTGCCAGCAGCGCGTGGGAGGAGGGACGGGGACAGCCCCAGCATTTT
TRBJ2-1 - - TRBV15 CATSRAGEGLWNEQFF TGTGCCACCAGCAGAGCCGGAGAGGGCCTATGGAATGAGCAGTTCTTC
TRBJ1-2 - TRBD1 TRBV7-3 CASSLPGGANYGYTF TGTGCCAGCAGCTTGCCAGGGGGCGCTAACTATGGCTACACCTTC
TRBJ2-7 - TRBD1 TRBV7-2 CASSGTGSYEQYF TGTGCCAGCAGCGGGACAGGGTCCTACGAGCAGTACTTC
TRBJ1-4 once - TRBV6-6 CASSYPGTF TGTGCCAGCAGTTACCCAGGCACCTTT
TRBJ2-7 - - TRBV4-3 CASSQDAAGVAYEQYF TGCGCCAGCAGCCAAGATGCGGCAGGGGTGGCCTACGAGCAGTACTTC
TRBJ2-1 once - TRBV11-2 CASSLEGAGSYNEQFF TGTGCCAGCAGCTTAGAGGGCGCGGGCTCCTACAATGAGCAGTTCTTC
TRBJ2-7 - - TRBV9 CASSPTPRDFSYEQYF TGTGCCAGTTCCCCTACTCCTCGGGACTTCTCCTACGAGCAGTACTTC
TRBJ2-3 - TRBD2 TRBV6-2/TRBV6-3 CASSSSGRTDTQYF TGTGCCAGCAGTAGTAGCGGGAGAACAGATACGCAGTATTTT
TRBJ2-1 - TRBD1 TRBV9 CASTLGQGGRNEQFF TGTGCCAGCACATTGGGACAGGGGGGACGCAATGAGCAGTTCTTC
TRBJ2-2 - TRBD2 TRBV7-9 CASSGELAGNTGELFF TGTGCCAGCAGCGGCGAGTTAGCGGGGAACACCGGGGAGCTGTTTTTT
TRBJ1-2 - - TRBV27 CASSSVRFPGYGYTF TGTGCCAGCAGTTCCGTTCGGTTTCCTGGCTATGGCTACACCTTC
TRBJ2-7 - - TRBV7-8 CASSLGHLSYEQYF TGTGCCAGCAGCTTAGGACATTTGTCCTACGAGCAGTACTTC
TRBJ1-4 - TRBD1 TRBV4-3 CASSPRGVGEKLFF TGCGCCAGCAGCCCCAGGGGGGTAGGTGAAAAACTGTTTTTT
TRBJ1-6 - - TRBV2 CASTWRDNSPLHF TGTGCCAGCACTTGGAGAGATAATTCACCCCTCCACTTT
TRBJ1-2 - - TRBV30 CAWARLDKHYGYTF TGTGCCTGGGCTAGACTGGACAAACACTATGGCTACACCTTC
TRBJ2-7 - - TRBV4-1 CASSQEGRGTGEQYF TGCGCCAGCAGCCAAGAAGGCAGGGGAACGGGGGAGCAGTACTTC
TRBJ1-1 - - TRBV4-3 CASSSGLTRGAFF TGCGCCAGCAGCAGCGGCTTGACTCGGGGGGCTTTCTTT
TRBJ2-2 - TRBD2 TRBV3-1/TRBV3-2 CARVREGLEELFF TGTGCCAGAGTCCGGGAGGGCCTTGAGGAGCTGTTTTTT
TRBJ2-6 once - TRBV5-1 CASSLQLQVSGANVLTF TGCGCCAGCAGCTTGCAACTGCAGGTGTCTGGGGCCAACGTCCTGACTTTC
TRBJ1-2 - - TRBV3-1/TRBV3-2 CASSHAVTANYGYTF TGTGCCAGCAGCCATGCGGTGACAGCTAACTATGGCTACACCTTC
TRBJ2-7 - - TRBV4-1 CASSQESQSYEQYF TGCGCCAGCAGCCAAGAGTCCCAATCCTACGAGCAGTACTTC
TRBJ2-2 - TRBD2 TRBV7-6 CASSLGTSGPTDTGELFF TGTGCCAGCAGCTTGGGGACTAGCGGGCCTACGGACACCGGGGAGCTGTTTTTT
TRBJ1-2 - - TRBV6-1 CASSGRGMRGNYGYTF TGTGCCAGCAGTGGCAGGGGTATGAGGGGTAACTATGGCTACACCTTC
TRBJ2-5 - TRBD1 TRBV2 CASSVDRAQETQYF TGTGCCAGCAGTGTGGACAGGGCCCAAGAGACCCAGTACTTC
TRBJ2-3 - - TRBV5-4 CASSSESRDTQYF TGTGCCAGCAGCTCCGAATCGAGAGATACGCAGTATTTT
TRBJ2-7 once - TRBV24-1 CATSDLRRDEQYF TGTGCCACCAGTGATTTGCGCAGGGACGAGCAGTACTTC
TRBJ1-1 - - TRBV5-4 CASTLGRGLLTEAFF TGTGCCAGCACCCTGGGAAGGGGCCTACTCACTGAAGCTTTCTTT
TRBJ1-2 many TRBD1 TRBV19 CASSWNSGTGHYGYTF TGTGCCAGTAGTTGGAATTCGGGGACAGGGCACTATGGCTACACCTTC
TRBJ1-2 - - TRBV6-2/TRBV6-3 CASSYSAGYLGGYTF TGTGCCAGCAGTTACTCGGCAGGGTATTTGGGCGGCTACACCTTC
TRBJ1-2 - TRBD1 TRBV5-1 CASSPGTGESYGYTF TGCGCCAGCAGCCCGGGGACAGGGGAATCCTATGGCTACACCTTC
TRBJ1-1 - TRBD1 TRBV5-1 CASSLGQGDPEAFF TGCGCCAGCAGCTTGGGACAGGGGGACCCTGAAGCTTTCTTT
TRBJ1-4 - TRBD1 TRBV4-2 CASSQQGQGALNEKLFF TGTGCCAGCAGCCAACAGGGACAGGGGGCGTTAAATGAAAAACTGTTTTTT
TRBJ1-3 - - TRBV2 CASSDPPRNGNTIYF TGTGCCAGCTCCGACCCCCCGAGGAATGGAAACACCATATATTTT
TRBJ1-2 - TRBD1 TRBV5-1 CASSLTQGAGYTF TGCGCCAGCAGCTTAACACAGGGGGCGGGCTACACCTTC